The clone carrying this T cell receptor (beta chain) was seen more than once but under ten times. This CDR3 comprises 13 residues. Trimming cost V 3 bases and J 4 bases, with 10 bases left between them. Germline CDR1 SGHDT, CDR2 YYEEEE. The data were taken from a study of T cells in Graves' hyperthyroidism and ophthalmopathy. RNA transcripts yielded amplified TCR beta CDR3 regions. First-round RT-PCR with HTBI primers amplified the TCR CDR3 region. Via MiXCR, TCRdb re-called the multiplex PCR reads, giving one row per CDR3 protein. This table has some 800,000 distinct CDR3 sequences, about 38% appearing once. Hyperthyroidism, newly diagnosed and lasting under 2 months, affected patients aged 18 to 65. Uncontrolled infection, other autoimmune disease, pregnancy or lactation excluded patients. Clinical symptoms, serum thyroxine, TRAb, thyroid ultrasound and orbital computed tomography informed diagnoses.

This TCR was sampled from a young man with Graves' hyperthyroidism. The chain carries TRBV5-6 and TRBJ2-5; D gene ambiguous. The specimen sequenced was blood. CDR3 bases: TGTGCCAGCAGCTCGACCCCGGCAGAGACCCAGTACTTC. This encodes CASSSTPAETQYF.